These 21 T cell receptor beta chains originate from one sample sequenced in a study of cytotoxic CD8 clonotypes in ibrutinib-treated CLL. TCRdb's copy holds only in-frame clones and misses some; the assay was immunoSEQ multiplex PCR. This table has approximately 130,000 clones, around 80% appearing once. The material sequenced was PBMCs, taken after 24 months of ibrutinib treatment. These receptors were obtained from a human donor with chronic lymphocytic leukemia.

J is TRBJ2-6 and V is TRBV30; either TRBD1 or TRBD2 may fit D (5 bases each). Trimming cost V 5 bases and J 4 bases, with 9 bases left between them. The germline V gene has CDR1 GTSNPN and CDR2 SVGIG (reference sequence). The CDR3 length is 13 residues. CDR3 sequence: CAWEGSGANVLTF. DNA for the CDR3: TGTGCCTGGGAGGGGTCCGGGGCCAACGTCCTGACTTTC. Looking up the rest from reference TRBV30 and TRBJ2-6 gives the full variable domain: SQTIHQWPATLVQPVGSPLSLECTVEGTSNPNLYWYRQAAGRGLQLLFYSVGIGQISSEVPQNLSASRPQDRQFILSSKKLLLSDSGFYLCAWEGSGANVLTFGAGSRLTVL.

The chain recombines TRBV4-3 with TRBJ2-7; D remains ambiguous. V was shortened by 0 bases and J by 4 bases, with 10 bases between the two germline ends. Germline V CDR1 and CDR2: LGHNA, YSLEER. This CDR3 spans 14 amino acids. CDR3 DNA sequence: TGCGCCAGCAGCCAAGATCGCTGGGAATACGAGCAGTACTTC. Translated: CASSQDRWEYEQYF.

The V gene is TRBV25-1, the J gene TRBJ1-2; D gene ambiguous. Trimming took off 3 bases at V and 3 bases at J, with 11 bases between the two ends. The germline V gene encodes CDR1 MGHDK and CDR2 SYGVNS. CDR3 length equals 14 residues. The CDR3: CASSDRTADYGYTF. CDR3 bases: TGTGCCAGCAGTGATCGCACAGCTGACTATGGCTACACCTTC.

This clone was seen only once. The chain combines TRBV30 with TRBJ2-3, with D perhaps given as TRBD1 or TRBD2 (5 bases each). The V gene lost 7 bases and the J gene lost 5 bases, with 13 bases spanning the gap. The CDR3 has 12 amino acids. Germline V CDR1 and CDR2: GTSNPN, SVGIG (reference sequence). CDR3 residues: CAFGTTVDTQYF. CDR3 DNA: TGTGCCTTCGGGACCACGGTAGATACGCAGTATTTT.

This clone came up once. Here the CDR3 reads CASSLVRSGANVLTF. For the CDR3, the DNA is TGTGCCAGCAGCTTAGTCCGCTCTGGGGCCAACGTCCTGACTTTC. J is TRBJ2-6 and V is TRBV7-9; D is ambiguous. The CDR3 is 15 residues long. V was clipped by 1 base and J by 0 bases, with 4 bases between them. Germline assignment: CDR1 SEHNR and CDR2 FQNEAQ (reference sequence).

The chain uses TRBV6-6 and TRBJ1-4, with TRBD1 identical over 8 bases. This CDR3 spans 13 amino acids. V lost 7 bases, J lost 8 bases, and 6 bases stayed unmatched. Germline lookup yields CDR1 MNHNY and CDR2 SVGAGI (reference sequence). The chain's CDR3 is CASIQGAREKLFF. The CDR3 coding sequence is TGTGCCAGCATTCAGGGGGCTCGGGAAAAACTGTTTTTT.

The CDR3 DNA reads TGTGCCAGCAGTTTCGGGACAGGCGCCTACGAGCAGTACTTC. Translated: CASSFGTGAYEQYF. The chain carries TRBV6-5 and TRBJ2-7; 8 bases are a match to TRBD1. This CDR3 has 14 amino acids. V shed 4 bases, J shed 2 bases, and the junction held 4 bases outside the gene matches. Germline CDR1 is MNHEY and CDR2 is SVGAGI.

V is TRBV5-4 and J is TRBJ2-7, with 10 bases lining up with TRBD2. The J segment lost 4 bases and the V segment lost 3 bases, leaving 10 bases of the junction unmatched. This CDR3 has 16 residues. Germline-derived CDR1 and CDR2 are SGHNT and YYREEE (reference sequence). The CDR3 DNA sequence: TGTGCCAGCAGCTCGCCGGCCACTAGCGGGGCATACGAGCAGTACTTC. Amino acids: CASSSPATSGAYEQYF.

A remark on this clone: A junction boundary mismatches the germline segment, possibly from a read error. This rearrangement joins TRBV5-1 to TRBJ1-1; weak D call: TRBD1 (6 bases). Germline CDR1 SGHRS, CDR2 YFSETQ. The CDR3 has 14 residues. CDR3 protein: CASRFRGAATEAFF. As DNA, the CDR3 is TGCGCCAGCCGCTTCCGGGGGGCGGCCACTGAAGCTTTCTTT.

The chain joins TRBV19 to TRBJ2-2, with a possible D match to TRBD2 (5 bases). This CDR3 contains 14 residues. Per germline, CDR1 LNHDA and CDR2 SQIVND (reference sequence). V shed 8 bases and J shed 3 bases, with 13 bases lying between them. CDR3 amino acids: CASGSQVDTGELFF. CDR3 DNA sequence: TGTGCCAGTGGGAGTCAGGTGGACACCGGGGAGCTGTTTTTT.

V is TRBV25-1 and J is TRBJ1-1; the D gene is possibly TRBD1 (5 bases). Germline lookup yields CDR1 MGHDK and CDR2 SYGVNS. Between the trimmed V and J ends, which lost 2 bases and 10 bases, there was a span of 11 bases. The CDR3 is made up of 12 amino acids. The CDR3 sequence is CASSEQGLGAFF. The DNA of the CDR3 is TGTGCCAGCAGTGAACAGGGTCTTGGAGCTTTCTTT.

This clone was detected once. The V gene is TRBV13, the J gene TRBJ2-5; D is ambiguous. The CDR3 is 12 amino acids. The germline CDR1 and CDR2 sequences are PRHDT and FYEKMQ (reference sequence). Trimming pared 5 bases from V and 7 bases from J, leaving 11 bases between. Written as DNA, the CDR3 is TGTGCCAGCAGCCGCGCCCCGGGGACCCAGTACTTC. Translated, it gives CASSRAPGTQYF.

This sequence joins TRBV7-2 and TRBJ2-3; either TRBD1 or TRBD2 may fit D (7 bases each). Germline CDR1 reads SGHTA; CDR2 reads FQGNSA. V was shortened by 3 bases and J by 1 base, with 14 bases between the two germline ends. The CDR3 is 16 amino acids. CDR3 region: CASSFQGGRGTDTQYF. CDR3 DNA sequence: TGTGCCAGCAGCTTCCAGGGGGGGAGAGGCACAGATACGCAGTATTTT.

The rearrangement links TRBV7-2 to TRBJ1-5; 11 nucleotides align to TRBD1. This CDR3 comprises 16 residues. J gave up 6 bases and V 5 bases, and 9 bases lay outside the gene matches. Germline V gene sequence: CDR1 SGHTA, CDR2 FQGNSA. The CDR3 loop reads CASSLRTGGAGQPQHF. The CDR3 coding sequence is TGTGCCAGCAGCCTACGGACAGGGGGCGCGGGTCAGCCCCAGCATTTT. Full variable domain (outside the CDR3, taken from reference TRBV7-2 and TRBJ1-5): GAGVSQSPSNKVTEKGKDVELRCDPISGHTALYWYRQSLGQGLEFLIYFQGNSAPDKSGLPSDRFSAERTGGSVSTLTIQRTQQEDSAVYLCASSLRTGGAGQPQHFGDGTRLSIL.

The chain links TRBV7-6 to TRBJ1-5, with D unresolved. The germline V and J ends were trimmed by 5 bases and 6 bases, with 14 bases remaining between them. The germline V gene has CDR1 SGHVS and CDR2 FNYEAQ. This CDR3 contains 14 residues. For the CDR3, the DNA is TGTGCCAGCAGCCTAACTATTATAGGTCAGCCCCAGCATTTT. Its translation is CASSLTIIGQPQHF.

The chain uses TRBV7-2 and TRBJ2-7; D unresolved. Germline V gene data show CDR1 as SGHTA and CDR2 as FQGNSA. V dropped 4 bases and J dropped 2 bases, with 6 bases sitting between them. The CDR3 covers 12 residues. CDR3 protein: CASSSPPYEQYF. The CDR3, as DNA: TGTGCCAGCAGCTCCCCCCCCTACGAGCAGTACTTC.

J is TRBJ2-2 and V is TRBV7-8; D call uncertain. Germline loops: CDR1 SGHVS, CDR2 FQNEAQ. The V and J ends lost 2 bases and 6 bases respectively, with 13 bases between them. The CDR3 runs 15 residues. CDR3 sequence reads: CASSLTVTAPGELFF. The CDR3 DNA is TGTGCCAGCAGCTTAACGGTTACTGCACCCGGGGAGCTGTTTTTT.

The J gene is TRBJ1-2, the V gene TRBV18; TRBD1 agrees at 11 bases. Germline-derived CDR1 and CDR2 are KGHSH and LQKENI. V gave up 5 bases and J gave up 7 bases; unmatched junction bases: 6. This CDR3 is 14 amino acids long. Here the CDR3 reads CASSTGQGAGGYTF. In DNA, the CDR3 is TGTGCCAGCTCAACCGGACAGGGGGCCGGTGGCTACACCTTC.

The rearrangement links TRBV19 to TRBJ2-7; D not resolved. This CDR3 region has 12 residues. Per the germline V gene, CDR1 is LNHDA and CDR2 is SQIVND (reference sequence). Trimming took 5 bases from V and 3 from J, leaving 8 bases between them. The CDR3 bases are TGTGCCAGTAGTGGGTCGCTCTACGAGCAGTACTTC. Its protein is CASSGSLYEQYF.

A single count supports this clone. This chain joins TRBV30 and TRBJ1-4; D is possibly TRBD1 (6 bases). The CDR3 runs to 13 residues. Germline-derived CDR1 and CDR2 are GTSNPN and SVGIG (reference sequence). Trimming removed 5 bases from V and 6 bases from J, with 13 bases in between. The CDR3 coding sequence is TGTGCCTGGTCAGGGGTAGAGGATGAAAAACTGTTTTTT. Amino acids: CAWSGVEDEKLFF.

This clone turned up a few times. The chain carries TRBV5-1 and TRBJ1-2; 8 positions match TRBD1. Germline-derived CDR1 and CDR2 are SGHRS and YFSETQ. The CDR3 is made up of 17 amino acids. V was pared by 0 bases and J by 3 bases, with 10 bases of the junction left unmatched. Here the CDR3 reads CASSLGGQGIKDYGYTF. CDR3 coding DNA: TGCGCCAGCAGCTTGGGTGGACAGGGCATAAAAGACTATGGCTACACCTTC.